The 12 T cell receptor beta chains below come from one sample, sequenced in a study of T cells after yellow fever vaccination. TCRdb re-called the 5' RACE reads with MiXCR, one entry per CDR3 protein. The sample yields 310,000 or so distinct CDR3 sequences, roughly 3.5% seen once. Sequencing was performed on PBMCs, taken on the day of the yellow fever booster vaccination. These receptors were collected from a young man who received the YFV17D yellow fever vaccine.

The chain has TRBV12-3 or TRBV12-4 and TRBJ1-6; tentatively, D is TRBD1 (6 bases). This CDR3 is 16 amino acids long. The V and J ends lost 6 bases and 1 base respectively, with 13 bases between them. CDR3 residues: CASSPATGSYNSPLHF. The CDR3 bases are TGTGCCAGCAGCCCAGCCACAGGGTCCTATAATTCACCCCTCCACTTT.

This clonotype came up many times. The chain combines TRBV28 with TRBJ2-3, with D possibly TRBD2 on 6 matching bases. V lost 5 bases, J lost 3 bases, and 15 bases lay in between. The CDR3 totals 15 residues. Germline values: CDR1 MDHEN, CDR2 SYDVKM. CDR3 loop: CASSTQGGGTDTQYF. CDR3 in DNA: TGTGCCAGCAGTACCCAGGGTGGGGGGACAGATACGCAGTATTTT. The full variable domain, rest sourced from reference TRBV28 and TRBJ2-3, is DVKVTQSSRYLVKRTGEKVFLECVQDMDHENMFWYRQDPGLGLRLIYFSYDVKMKEKGDIPEGYSVSREKKERFSLILESASTNQTSMYLCASSTQGGGTDTQYFGPGTRLTVL.

This clonotype has at least ten counts. The chain carries TRBV7-3 and TRBJ2-3; TRBD1 agrees at 7 bases. CDR3 length equals 15 residues. Germline lookup yields CDR1 SGHTA and CDR2 FQGTGA. J gave up 4 bases and V 8 bases, and 12 bases lay outside the gene matches. The CDR3 bases are TGTGCCAGCTCCCCAACGACAGGGAGTGCAGATACGCAGTATTTT. It specifies CASSPTTGSADTQYF.

V gene TRBV5-1 combines with J gene TRBJ2-2; 7 bases match TRBD1. CDR3 length: 14 amino acids. Germline loops: CDR1 SGHRS, CDR2 YFSETQ. J gave up 4 bases and V 4 bases, and 4 bases lay outside the gene matches. The chain's CDR3 is CASSRQGPTGELFF. The CDR3 nucleotides read TGCGCCAGCAGCCGACAGGGTCCCACCGGGGAGCTGTTTTTT.

The table lists this clonotype with many counts. The gene calls are TRBV7-9 and TRBJ2-5; D uncertain. CDR3 length: 13 amino acids. V was shortened by 5 bases and J by 0 bases, with 7 bases between the two germline ends. Germline assignment: CDR1 SEHNR and CDR2 FQNEAQ (reference sequence). The CDR3, as DNA: TGTGCCAGCAGCCAGAGTAACCAAGAGACCCAGTACTTC. This sequence encodes CASSQSNQETQYF.

The V call is TRBV7-6, the J call TRBJ2-1; 11 nucleotides align to TRBD2. The CDR3 is made up of 17 amino acids. Per germline, CDR1 SGHVS and CDR2 FNYEAQ. The J segment lost 6 bases and the V segment lost 4 bases, leaving 11 bases of the junction unmatched. The chain's CDR3 is CASSYRIAGGQVNEQFF. CDR3 nucleotide sequence: TGTGCCAGCAGCTATCGAATAGCGGGGGGGCAGGTCAATGAGCAGTTCTTC.

In DNA, the CDR3 is TGTGCCAGCTTCCGGGACCCTGGGACTGAAGCTTTCTTT. Its protein is CASFRDPGTEAFF. This chain connects TRBV25-1 to TRBJ1-1, with D possibly being TRBD1 (5 bases). Germline values: CDR1 MGHDK, CDR2 SYGVNS. Trimming removed 8 bases at V and 5 bases at J, with 15 bases between. The CDR3 is made up of 13 amino acids.

This chain connects TRBV20-1 to TRBJ1-5; D unresolved. Trimming took 6 bases from V and 1 from J, leaving 19 bases between them. The germline CDR1 and CDR2 sequences are DFQATT and SNEGSKA (reference sequence). This CDR3 has 16 amino acids. CDR3 nucleotide sequence: TGCAGTGCAAAAGGTTTCGGGTTAGGGAGCAATCAGCCCCAGCATTTT. Its translation: CSAKGFGLGSNQPQHF.

This clonotype was recorded a few times. The rearrangement joins TRBV24-1 to TRBJ2-5; TRBD1 is a possible D gene (6 bases). V was shortened by 5 bases and J by 5 bases, with 14 bases between the two germline ends. The CDR3 covers 14 residues. Germline-derived CDR1 and CDR2 are KGHDR and SFDVKD. CDR3 protein: CATSGQGSTETQYF. DNA for the CDR3: TGTGCCACCAGTGGCCAGGGGAGTACGGAGACCCAGTACTTC.

The CDR3 loop reads CASSSGTSNTGELFF. The CDR3 DNA reads TGTGCCAGCAGTTCCGGGACTTCGAACACCGGGGAGCTGTTTTTT. V is TRBV5-4 and J is TRBJ2-2, with a possible D match to TRBD2 (6 bases). Germline CDR1 and CDR2: SGHNT and YYREEE (reference sequence). This CDR3 is 15 amino acids long. The ends were cut back, 5 bases at V and 0 bases at J, with 11 bases in the middle.

CDR3 loop: CASSQDLVPSYEQYF. Written as DNA, the CDR3 is TGTGCCAGCAGCCAAGATCTGGTCCCCTCCTACGAGCAGTACTTC. The chain links TRBV3-1 to TRBJ2-7; no clear D. The CDR3 runs to 15 residues. Germline V CDR1 and CDR2: LGHDT, YNNKEL (reference sequence). V lost 0 bases, J lost 0 bases, and 9 bases lay in between.

In its sample, this clonotype was seen many times. The genes are TRBV12-3 or TRBV12-4 and TRBJ1-5, with no clear D. CDR3 length: 14 residues. The V end was cut by 2 bases, the J end by 2 bases, with 7 bases between. CDR3 nucleotide sequence: TGTGCCAGCAGTTTAAAGGGAGGCAATCAGCCCCAGCATTTT. It specifies CASSLKGGNQPQHF.